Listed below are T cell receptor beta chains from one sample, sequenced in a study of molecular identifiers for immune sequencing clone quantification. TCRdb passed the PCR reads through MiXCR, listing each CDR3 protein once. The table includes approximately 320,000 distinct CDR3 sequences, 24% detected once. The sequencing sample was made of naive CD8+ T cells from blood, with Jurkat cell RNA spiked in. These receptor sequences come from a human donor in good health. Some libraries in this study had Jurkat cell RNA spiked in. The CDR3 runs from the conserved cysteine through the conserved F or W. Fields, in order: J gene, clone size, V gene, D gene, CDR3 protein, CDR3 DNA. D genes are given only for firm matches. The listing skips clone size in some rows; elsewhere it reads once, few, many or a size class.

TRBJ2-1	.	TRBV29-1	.	CSVEGRTPTQVYNEQFF	TGCAGCGTTGAGGGCAGGACTCCCACTCAAGTCTACAATGAGCAGTTCTTC
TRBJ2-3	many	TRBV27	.	CASSFVGSDTQYF	TGTGCCAGCAGTTTTGTCGGGTCAGATACGCAGTATTTT
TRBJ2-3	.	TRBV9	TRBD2	CASSVTSGSDTPYF	TGTGCCAGCAGCGTTACTAGCGGGTCAGATACGCCGTATTTT
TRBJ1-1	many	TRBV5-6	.	CASSLWDGEAFF	TGTGCCAGCAGCTTGTGGGACGGTGAAGCTTTCTTT
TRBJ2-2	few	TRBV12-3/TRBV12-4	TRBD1	CASNLDRGAGELFF	TGTGCCAGCAACCTCGACAGGGGGGCCGGGGAGCTGTTTTTT
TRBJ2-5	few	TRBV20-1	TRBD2	CSARDRSGGWLETQYF	TGCAGTGCTAGAGATAGGAGCGGGGGTTGGTTAGAGACCCAGTACTTC
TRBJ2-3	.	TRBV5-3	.	CASSLNRASWTRYF	TGTGCCAGCAGCTTGAATCGGGCTAGCTGGACGCGGTACTTT
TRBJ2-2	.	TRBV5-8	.	CASRPSGSNTGELFF	TGTGCCAGCCGACCCTCAGGCTCCAACACCGGGGAGCTGTTTTTT
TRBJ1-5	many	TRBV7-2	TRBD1	CASSLEGQYSNQPQHF	TGTGCCAGCAGCTTAGAGGGACAGTATAGCAATCAGCCCCAGCATTTT
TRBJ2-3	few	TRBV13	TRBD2	CASRAFGTTYTDTQYF	TGTGCCAGCAGGGCTTTCGGGACTACTTACACAGATACGCAGTATTTT
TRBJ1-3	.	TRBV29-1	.	CSVVGQANSGNTIYF	TGCAGCGTCGTGGGGCAGGCCAACTCTGGAAACACCATATATTTT
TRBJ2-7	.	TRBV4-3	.	CASSQGDSNSGILAYEQYF	TGCGCCAGCAGCCAAGGGGACTCTAACTCTGGAATCCTCGCCTACGAGCAGTACTTC
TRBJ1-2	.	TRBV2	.	CASSDRYNHGYTF	TGTGCCAGCAGTGATCGCTACAATCATGGCTACACCTTC
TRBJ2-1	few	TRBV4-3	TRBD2	CASSAWEGSYNEQFF	TGCGCCAGCAGCGCCTGGGAGGGGTCCTACAATGAGCAGTTCTTC
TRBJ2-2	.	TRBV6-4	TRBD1	CAGRAGTANTGELVF	TGTGCCGGTCGGGCTGGGACAGCGAACACCGGGGAGCTGGTTTTT
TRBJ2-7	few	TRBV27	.	CASSLNKAGARYEQYF	TGTGCCAGCAGTTTAAACAAAGCAGGGGCGAGGTACGAGCAGTACTTC
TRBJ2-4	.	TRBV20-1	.	CSARDYTANIQYF	TGCAGTGCTAGAGACTATACGGCGAACATTCAGTACTTC
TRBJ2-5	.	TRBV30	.	CACSVFGSRALETQYF	TGTGCCTGTAGTGTATTCGGTAGCCGCGCGTTAGAGACCCAGTACTTC
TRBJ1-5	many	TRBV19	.	CASRVSGTPSNQPQHF	TGTGCCAGTAGGGTTTCTGGGACCCCCTCGAATCAGCCCCAGCATTTT
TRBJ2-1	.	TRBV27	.	CASRIGVDGNEQFF	TGTGCCAGCCGCATAGGTGTCGATGGGAATGAGCAGTTCTTC
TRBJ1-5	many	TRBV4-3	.	CASSPSTYSNQPQHF	TGCGCCAGCAGCCCGAGTACCTATAGCAATCAGCCCCAGCATTTT
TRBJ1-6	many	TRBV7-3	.	CASSSSQSNSPLHF	TGTGCCAGCAGCTCCTCCCAATCCAATTCACCCCTCCACTTT
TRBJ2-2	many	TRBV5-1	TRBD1	CASRWDRSTGELFF	TGCGCCAGCAGATGGGACAGGAGCACCGGGGAGCTGTTTTTT
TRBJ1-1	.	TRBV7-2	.	CASSIYGEWAGTEAFF	TGTGCCAGCAGCATATATGGGGAGTGGGCTGGGACTGAAGCTTTCTTT
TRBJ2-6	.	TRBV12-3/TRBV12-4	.	CASSHTPPSGANVPTF	TGTGCCAGCAGCCACACACCCCCCTCTGGGGCCAACGTCCCGACTTTC
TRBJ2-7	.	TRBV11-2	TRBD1	CASGSRQGASYEQYF	TGTGCCAGCGGCTCCCGACAGGGGGCCTCCTACGAGCAGTACTTC
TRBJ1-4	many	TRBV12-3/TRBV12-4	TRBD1	CASSPGTGIEKLFF	TGTGCCAGCAGTCCCGGGACAGGGATTGAAAAACTGTTTTTT
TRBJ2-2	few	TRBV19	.	CASGHAGELFF	TGTGCCAGTGGGCACGCCGGGGAGCTGTTTTTT
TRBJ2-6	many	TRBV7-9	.	CASSSSSGANVLTF	TGTGCCAGCAGCTCCTCCTCTGGGGCCAACGTCCTGACTTTC
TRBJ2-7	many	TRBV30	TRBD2	CAWNAVGGGSYEQYF	TGTGCCTGGAATGCCGTTGGCGGGGGATCCTACGAGCAGTACTTC